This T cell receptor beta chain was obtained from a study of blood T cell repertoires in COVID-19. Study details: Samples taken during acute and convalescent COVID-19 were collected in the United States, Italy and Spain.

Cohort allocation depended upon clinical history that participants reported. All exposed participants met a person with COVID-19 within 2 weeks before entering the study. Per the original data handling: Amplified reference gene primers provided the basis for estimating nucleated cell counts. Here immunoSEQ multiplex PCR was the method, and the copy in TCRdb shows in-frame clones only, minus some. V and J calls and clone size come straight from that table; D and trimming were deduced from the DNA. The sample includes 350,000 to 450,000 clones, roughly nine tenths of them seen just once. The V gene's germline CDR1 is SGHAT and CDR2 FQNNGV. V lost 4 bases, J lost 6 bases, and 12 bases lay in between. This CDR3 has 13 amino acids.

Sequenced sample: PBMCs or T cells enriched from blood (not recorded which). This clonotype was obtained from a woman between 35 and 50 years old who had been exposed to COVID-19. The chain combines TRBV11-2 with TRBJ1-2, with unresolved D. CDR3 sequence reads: CASSSCWLNGYTF. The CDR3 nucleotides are TGTGCCAGCAGCTCCTGCTGGCTTAATGGCTACACCTTC.